This TCR beta chain derives from a study of memory CD4+ T cells and cytomegalovirus serostatus. Single viable CD3+CD4+CD8-CD45RO+ cells were sorted as the memory CD4+ T cells. After thawing, CD4+ T cells were positively selected. The CDR3 totals 17 residues. V lost 0 bases to trimming and J lost 1 base, with 13 bases between them. Germline CDR1 and CDR2: SGHNT and YYREEE (reference sequence). Repertoires were generated with immunoSEQ multiplex PCR, while TCRdb's copy carries only in-frame clones and drops some. The top ten hold about 0.6% of the sample, which has about 43,000 clones, roughly 80% seen once. This clone was counted a few times.

The clonotype was recovered from an adult in good health and CMV-seronegative. This chain connects TRBV5-4 to TRBJ2-2; no reliable D call. Material: memory CD4+ T cells from blood. CDR3 bases: TGTGCCAGCAGCTTGGGTGGGCCCGGGCAGAACACCGGGGAGCTGTTTTTT. Its translation: CASSLGGPGQNTGELFF.